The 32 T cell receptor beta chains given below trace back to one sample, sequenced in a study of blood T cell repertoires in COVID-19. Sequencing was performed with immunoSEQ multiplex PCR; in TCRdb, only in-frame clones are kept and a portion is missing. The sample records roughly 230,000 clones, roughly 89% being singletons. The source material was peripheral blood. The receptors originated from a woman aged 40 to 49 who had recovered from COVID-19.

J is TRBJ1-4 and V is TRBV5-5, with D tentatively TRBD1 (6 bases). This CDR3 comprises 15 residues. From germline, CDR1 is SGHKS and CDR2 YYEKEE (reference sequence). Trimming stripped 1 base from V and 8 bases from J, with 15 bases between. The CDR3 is CASSLSVIGGEKLFF. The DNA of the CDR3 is TGTGCCAGCAGCTTGAGCGTGATTGGGGGCGAAAAACTGTTTTTT.

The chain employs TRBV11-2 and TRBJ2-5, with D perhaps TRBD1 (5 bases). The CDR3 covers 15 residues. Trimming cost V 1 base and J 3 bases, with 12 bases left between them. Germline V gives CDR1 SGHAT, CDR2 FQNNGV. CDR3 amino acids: CASSLAPDRKETQYF. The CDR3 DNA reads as TGTGCCAGCAGCTTAGCCCCCGACAGAAAAGAGACCCAGTACTTC.

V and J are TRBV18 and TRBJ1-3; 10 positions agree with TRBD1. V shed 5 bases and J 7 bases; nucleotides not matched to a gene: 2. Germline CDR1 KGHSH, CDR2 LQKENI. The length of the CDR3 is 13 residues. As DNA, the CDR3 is TGTGCCAGCTCAGCGGGACAGGGGAACACCATATATTTT. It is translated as CASSAGQGNTIYF. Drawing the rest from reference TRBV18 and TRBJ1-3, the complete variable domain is NAGVMQNPRHLVRRRGQEARLRCSPMKGHSHVYWYRQLPEEGLKFMVYLQKENIIDESGMPKERFSAEFPKEGPSILRIQQVVRGDSAAYFCASSAGQGNTIYFGEGSWLTVV.

CDR3 region: CASSTSFNGELFF. For the CDR3, the DNA is TGTGCCAGTAGTACGTCCTTTAACGGGGAGCTGTTTTTT. The rearrangement uses TRBV19 and TRBJ2-2; D uncertain. There are 13 residues in the CDR3. The V gene's germline CDR1 is LNHDA and CDR2 SQIVND (reference sequence). Trimming removed 4 bases at V and 7 bases at J, with 10 bases between.

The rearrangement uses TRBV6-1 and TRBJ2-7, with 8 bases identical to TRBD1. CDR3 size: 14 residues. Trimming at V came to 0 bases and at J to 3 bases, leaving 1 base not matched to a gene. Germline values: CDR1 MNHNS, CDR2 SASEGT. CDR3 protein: CASSEATGDYEQYV. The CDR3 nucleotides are TGTGCCAGCAGTGAAGCGACAGGGGACTACGAGCAGTACGTC.

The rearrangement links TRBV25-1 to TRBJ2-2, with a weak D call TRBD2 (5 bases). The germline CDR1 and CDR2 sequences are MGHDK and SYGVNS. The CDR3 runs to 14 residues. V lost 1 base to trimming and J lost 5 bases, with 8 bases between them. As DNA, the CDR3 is TGTGCCAGCAGTGAATCCGGCGGGACCGGGGAGCTGTTTTTT. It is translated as CASSESGGTGELFF.

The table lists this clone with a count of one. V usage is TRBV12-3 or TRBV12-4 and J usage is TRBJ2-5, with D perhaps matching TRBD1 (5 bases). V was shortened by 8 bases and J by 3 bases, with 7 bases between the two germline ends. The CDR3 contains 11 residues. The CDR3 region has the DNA TGTGCCAGCGGGGCCGAAGAGACCCAGTACTTC. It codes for CASGAEETQYF.

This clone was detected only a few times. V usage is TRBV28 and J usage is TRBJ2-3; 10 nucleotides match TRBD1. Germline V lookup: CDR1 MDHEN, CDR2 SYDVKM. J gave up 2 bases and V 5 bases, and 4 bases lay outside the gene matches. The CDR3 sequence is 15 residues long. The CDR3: CASSAGTGATDTQYF. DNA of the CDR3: TGTGCCAGCAGTGCCGGGACAGGGGCCACAGATACGCAGTATTTT.

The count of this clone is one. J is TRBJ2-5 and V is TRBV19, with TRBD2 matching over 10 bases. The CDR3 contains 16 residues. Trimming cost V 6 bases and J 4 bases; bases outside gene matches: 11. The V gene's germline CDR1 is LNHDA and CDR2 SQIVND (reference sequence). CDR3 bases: TGTGCCAGTAGCACTAGACGACTAGCGGGCAGAGAGACCCAGTACTTC. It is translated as CASSTRRLAGRETQYF.

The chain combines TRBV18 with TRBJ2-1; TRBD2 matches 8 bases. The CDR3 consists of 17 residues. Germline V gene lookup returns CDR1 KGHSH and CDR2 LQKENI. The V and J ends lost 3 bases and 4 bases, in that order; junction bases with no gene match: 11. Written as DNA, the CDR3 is TGTGCCAGCTCACCCCCCGTAGCGGGGACGACTTACAATGAGCAGTTCTTC. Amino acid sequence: CASSPPVAGTTYNEQFF.

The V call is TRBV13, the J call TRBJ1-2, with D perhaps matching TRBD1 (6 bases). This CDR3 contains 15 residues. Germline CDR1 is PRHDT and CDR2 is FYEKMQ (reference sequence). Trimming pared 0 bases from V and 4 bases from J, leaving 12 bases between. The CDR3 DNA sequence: TGTGCCAGCAGCTTAGGCCGTACAGGGACCTATGGCTACACCTTC. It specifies CASSLGRTGTYGYTF. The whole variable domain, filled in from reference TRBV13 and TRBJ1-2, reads AAGVIQSPRHLIKEKRETATLKCYPIPRHDTVYWYQQGPGQDPQFLISFYEKMQSDKGSIPDRFSAQQFSDYHSELNMSSLELGDSALYFCASSLGRTGTYGYTFGSGTRLTVV.

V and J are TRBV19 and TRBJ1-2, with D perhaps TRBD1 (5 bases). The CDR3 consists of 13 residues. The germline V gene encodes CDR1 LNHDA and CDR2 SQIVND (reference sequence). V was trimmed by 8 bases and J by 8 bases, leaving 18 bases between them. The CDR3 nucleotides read TGTGCCAGTCTTGGGGCCCGCTTGGGAGGCTACACCTTC. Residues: CASLGARLGGYTF.

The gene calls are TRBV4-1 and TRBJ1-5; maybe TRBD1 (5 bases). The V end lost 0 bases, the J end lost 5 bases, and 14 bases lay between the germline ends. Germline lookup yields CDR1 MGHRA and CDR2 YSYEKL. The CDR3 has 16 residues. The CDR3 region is CASSQDSGNRYQPQHF. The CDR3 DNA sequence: TGCGCCAGCAGCCAAGACTCAGGGAATCGGTATCAGCCCCAGCATTTT.

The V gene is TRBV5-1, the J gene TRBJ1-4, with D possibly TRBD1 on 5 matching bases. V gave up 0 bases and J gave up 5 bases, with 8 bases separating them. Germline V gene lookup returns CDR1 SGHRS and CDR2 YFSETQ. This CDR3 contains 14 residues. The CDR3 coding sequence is TGCGCCAGCAGCTTGGTCGGGGGGAATGAAAAACTGTTTTTT. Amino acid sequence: CASSLVGGNEKLFF.

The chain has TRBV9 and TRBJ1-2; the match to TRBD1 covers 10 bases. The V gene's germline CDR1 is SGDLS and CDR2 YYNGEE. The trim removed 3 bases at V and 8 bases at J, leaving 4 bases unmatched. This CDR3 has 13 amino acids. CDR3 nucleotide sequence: TGTGCCAGCAGCGCCAGACAGGGGGCGGGCTACACCTTC. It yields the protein CASSARQGAGYTF.

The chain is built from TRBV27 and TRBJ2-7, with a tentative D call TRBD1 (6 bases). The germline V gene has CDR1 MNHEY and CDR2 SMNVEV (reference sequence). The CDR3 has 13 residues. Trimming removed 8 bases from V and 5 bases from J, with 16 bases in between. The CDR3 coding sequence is TGTGCCAGCGCGAAACAGGGTATCCACGAGCAGTACTTC. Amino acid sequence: CASAKQGIHEQYF.

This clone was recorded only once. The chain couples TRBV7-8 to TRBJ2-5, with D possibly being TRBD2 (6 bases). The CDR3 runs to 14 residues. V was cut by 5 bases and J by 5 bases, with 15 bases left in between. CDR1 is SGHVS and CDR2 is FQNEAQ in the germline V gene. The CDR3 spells CASSETCRGETQYF. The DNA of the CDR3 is TGTGCCAGCAGCGAAACTTGCCGGGGGGAGACCCAGTACTTC.

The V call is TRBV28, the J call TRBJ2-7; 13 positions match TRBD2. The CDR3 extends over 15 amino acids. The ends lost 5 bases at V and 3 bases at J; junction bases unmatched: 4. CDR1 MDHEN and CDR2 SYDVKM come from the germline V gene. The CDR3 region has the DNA TGTGCCAGCAGTGGGGGGACTAGCGGGGTCTACGAGCAGTACTTC. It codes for CASSGGTSGVYEQYF.

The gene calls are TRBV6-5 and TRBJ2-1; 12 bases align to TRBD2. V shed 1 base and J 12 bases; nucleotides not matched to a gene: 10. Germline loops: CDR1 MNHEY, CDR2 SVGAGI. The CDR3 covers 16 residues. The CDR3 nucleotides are TGTGCCAGCAGTTACTACCCTAGCGGGAGGGCCTCCTCGCAGTTCTTC. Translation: CASSYYPSGRASSQFF.

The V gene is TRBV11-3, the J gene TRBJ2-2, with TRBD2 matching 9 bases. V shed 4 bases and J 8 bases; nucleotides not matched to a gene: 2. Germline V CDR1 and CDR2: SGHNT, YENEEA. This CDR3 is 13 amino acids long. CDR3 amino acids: CASSYLAGGELFF. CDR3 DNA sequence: TGTGCCAGCAGCTACCTAGCGGGAGGGGAGCTGTTTTTT.

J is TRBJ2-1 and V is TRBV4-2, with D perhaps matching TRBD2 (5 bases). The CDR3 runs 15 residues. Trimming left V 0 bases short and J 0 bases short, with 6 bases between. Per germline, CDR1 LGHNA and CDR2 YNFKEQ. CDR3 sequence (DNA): TGTGCCAGCAGCCAAGACGCGGGCTCCTACAATGAGCAGTTCTTC. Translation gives CASSQDAGSYNEQFF.

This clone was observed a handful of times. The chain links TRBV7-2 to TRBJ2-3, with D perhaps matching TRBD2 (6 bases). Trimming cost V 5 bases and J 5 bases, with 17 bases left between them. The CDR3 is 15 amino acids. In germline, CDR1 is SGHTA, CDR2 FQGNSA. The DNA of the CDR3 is TGTGCCAGCAGCACCTTAGCGGTTTCTAAAGATACGCAGTATTTT. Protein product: CASSTLAVSKDTQYF.

The CDR3: CAWSVQGVNTEAFF. The CDR3 DNA reads TGTGCCTGGAGTGTGCAGGGGGTGAACACTGAAGCTTTCTTT. The chain recombines TRBV30 with TRBJ1-1, with TRBD1 matching 7 bases. Trimming cost V 0 bases and J 0 bases; bases outside gene matches: 1. Germline assignment: CDR1 GTSNPN and CDR2 SVGIG (reference sequence). This CDR3 is built from 14 residues.

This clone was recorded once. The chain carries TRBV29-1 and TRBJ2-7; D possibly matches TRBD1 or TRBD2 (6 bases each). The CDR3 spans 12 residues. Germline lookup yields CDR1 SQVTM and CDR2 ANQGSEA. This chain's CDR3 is CSVEGGPHEQYV. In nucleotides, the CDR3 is TGCAGCGTCGAAGGGGGGCCCCACGAGCAGTACGTC.

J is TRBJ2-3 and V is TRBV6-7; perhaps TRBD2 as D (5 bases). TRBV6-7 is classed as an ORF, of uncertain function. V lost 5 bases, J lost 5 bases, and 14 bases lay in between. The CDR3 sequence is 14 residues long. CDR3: CASSERVAEDTQYF. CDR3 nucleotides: TGTGCCAGCAGTGAGAGGGTTGCTGAAGATACGCAGTATTTT.

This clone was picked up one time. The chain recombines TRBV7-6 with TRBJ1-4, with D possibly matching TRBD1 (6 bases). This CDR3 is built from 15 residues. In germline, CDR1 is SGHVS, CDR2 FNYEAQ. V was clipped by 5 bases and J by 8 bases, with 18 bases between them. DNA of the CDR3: TGTGCCAGCAGCAGCGTGGGGGCGAGAGGGGAAAAACTGTTTTTT. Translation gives CASSSVGARGEKLFF.

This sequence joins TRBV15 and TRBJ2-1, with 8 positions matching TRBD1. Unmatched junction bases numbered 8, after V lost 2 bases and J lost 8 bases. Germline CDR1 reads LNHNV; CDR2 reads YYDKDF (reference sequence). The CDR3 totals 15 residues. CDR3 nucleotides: TGTGCCACCAGCAGAAGCAGGGGGCAATTCTATGAGCAGTTCTTC. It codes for CATSRSRGQFYEQFF. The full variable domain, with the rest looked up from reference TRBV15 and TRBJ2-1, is DAMVIQNPRYQVTQFGKPVTLSCSQTLNHNVMYWYQQKSSQAPKLLFHYYDKDFNNEADTPDNFQSRRPNTSFCFLDIRSPGLGDTAMYLCATSRSRGQFYEQFFGPGTRLTVL.

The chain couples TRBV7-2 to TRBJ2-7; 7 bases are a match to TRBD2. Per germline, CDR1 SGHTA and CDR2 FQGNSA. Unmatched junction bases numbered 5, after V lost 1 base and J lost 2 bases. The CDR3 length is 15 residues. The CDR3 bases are TGTGCCAGCAGCTTAGTTCCTAGCGGTACCTACGAGCAGTACGTC. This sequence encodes CASSLVPSGTYEQYV.

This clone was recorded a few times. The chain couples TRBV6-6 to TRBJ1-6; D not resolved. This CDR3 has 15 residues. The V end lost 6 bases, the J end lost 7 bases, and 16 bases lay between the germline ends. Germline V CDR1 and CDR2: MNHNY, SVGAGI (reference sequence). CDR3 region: CASRSPDGVNSPLHF. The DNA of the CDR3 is TGTGCCAGCAGATCCCCGGACGGGGTCAATTCACCCCTCCACTTT.

The CDR3 region is CASSPRGQDNQPQHF. Written as DNA, the CDR3 is TGTGCCAGCTCACCACGTGGACAGGACAATCAGCCCCAGCATTTT. The chain joins TRBV18 to TRBJ1-5; 7 bases align to TRBD1. Germline CDR1 reads KGHSH; CDR2 reads LQKENI. The CDR3 has 15 amino acids. V was pared by 1 base and J by 3 bases, with 3 bases of the junction left unmatched.

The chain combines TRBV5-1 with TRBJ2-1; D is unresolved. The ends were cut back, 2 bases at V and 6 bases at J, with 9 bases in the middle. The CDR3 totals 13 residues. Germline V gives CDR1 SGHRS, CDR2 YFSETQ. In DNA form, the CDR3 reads TGCGCCAGCAGCTTAGACTTTCCCAATGAGCAGTTCTTC. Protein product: CASSLDFPNEQFF.

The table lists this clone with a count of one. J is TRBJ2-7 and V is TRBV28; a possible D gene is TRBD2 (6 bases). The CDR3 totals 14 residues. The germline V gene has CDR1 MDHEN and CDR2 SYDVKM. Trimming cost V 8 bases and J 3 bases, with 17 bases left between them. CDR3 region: CASVTPGANYEQYF. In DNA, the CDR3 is TGTGCCAGCGTAACTCCGGGAGCTAACTACGAGCAGTACTTC.